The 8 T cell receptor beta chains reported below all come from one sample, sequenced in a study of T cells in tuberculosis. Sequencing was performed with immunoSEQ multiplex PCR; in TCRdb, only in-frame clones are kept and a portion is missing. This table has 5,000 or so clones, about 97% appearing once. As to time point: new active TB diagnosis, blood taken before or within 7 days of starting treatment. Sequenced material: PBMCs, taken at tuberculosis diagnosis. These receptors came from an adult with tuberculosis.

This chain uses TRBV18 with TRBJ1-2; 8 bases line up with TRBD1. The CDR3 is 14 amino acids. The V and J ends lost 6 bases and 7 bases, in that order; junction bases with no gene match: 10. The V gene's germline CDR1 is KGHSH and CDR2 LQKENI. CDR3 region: CASSRGQGGGGYTF. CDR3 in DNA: TGTGCCAGCTCCCGAGGACAGGGCGGCGGTGGCTACACCTTC.

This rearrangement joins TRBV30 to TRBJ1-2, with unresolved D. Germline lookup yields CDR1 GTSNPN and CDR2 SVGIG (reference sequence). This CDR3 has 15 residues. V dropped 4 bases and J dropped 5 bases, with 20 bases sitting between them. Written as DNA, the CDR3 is TGTGCCTGGACGACCCAGCGGCATGATCTTTATGGCTACACCTTC. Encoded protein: CAWTTQRHDLYGYTF.

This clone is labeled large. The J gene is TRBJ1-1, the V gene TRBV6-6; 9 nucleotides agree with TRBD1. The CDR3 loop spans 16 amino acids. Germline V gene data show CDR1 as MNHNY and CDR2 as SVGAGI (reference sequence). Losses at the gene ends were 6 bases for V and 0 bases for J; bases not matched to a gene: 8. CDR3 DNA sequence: TGTGCCAGCAGCTCCGACAGGGGGAGCATGAACACTGAAGCTTTCTTT. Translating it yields CASSSDRGSMNTEAFF.

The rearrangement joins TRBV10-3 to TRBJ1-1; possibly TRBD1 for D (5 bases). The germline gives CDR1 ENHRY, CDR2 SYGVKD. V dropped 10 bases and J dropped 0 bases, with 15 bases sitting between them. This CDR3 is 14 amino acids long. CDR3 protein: CATGGGLLNTEAFF. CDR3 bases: TGTGCCACCGGGGGTGGCCTCTTGAACACTGAAGCTTTCTTT.

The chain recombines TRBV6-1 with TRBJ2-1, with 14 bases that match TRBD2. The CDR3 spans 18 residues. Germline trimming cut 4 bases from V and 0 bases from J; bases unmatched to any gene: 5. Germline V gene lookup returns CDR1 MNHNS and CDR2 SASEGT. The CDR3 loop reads CASSGGTSGGLSYNEQFF. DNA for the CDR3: TGTGCCAGCAGTGGAGGGACTAGCGGGGGCCTCTCCTACAATGAGCAGTTCTTC.

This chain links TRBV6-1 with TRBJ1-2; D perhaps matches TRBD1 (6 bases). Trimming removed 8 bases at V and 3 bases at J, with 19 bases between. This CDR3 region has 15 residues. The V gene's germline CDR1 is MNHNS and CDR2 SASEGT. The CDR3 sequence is CASRHRTAYYYGYTF. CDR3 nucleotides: TGTGCCAGCCGCCATAGGACAGCGTATTACTATGGCTACACCTTC.

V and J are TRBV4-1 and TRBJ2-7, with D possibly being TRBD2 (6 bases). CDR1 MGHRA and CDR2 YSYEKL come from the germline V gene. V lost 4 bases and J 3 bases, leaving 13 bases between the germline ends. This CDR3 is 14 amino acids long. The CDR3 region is CASSLRERGYEQYF. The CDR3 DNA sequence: TGCGCCAGCAGCCTCCGGGAGAGGGGCTACGAGCAGTACTTC.

The CDR3 DNA sequence: TGTGCCAGCAGTATTCAACGAGACAGGACGAACACTGAAGCTTTCTTT. It codes for CASSIQRDRTNTEAFF. The rearrangement links TRBV6-6 to TRBJ1-1; TRBD1 is a possible D gene (6 bases). Germline values: CDR1 MNHNY, CDR2 SVGAGI (reference sequence). CDR3 size: 16 residues. V lost 5 bases to trimming and J lost 1 base, with 17 bases between them.